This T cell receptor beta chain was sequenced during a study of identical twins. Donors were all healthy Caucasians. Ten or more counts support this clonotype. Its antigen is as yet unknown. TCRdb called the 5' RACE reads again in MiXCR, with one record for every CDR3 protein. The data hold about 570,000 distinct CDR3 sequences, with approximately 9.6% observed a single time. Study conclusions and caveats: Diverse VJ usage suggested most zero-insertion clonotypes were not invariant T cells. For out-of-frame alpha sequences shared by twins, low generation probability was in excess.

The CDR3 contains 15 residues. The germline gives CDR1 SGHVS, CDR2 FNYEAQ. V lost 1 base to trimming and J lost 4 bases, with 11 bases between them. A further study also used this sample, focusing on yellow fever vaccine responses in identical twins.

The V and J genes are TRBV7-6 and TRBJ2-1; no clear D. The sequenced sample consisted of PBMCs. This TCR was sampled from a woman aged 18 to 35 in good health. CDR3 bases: TGTGCCAGCAGCTTAGAGCGAGCCCCGTACAATGAGCAGTTCTTC. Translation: CASSLERAPYNEQFF.